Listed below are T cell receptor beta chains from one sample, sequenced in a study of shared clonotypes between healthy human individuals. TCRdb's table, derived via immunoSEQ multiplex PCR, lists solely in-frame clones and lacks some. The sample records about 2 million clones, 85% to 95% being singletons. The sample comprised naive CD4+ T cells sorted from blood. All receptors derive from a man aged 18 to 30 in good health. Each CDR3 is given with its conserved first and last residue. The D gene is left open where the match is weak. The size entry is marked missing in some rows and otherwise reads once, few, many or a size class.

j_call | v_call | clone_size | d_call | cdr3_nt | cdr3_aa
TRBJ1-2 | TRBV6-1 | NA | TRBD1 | TGTGCCAGCAGGGAGGGACAGACCAACTATGGCTACACCTTC | CASREGQTNYGYTF
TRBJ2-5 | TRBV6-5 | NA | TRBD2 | TGTGCCAGCAGTACGGGGGGGGACACCCAGTACTTC | CASSTGGDTQYF
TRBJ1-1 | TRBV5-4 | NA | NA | TGTGCCAGCAGCTTGGTTGGAACCATGAACACTGAAGCTTTCTTT | CASSLVGTMNTEAFF
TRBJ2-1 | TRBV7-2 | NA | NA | TGTGCCAGCAGCCCCGGGACTTGGTCCTACAATGAGCAGTTCTTC | CASSPGTWSYNEQFF
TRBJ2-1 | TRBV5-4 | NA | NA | TGTGCCAGCAGCTTCCCAGGACTTTCCTACAATGAGCAGTTCTTC | CASSFPGLSYNEQFF
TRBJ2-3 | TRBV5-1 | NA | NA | TGCGCCAGCAGCGGAGGGACAACAGATACGCAGTATTTT | CASSGGTTDTQYF
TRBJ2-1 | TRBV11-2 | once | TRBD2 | TGTGCCAGCAGCCCCTGGACTAGCGGGGGCCTGCATGGTGAGCAGTTCTTC | CASSPWTSGGLHGEQFF
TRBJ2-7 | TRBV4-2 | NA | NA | TGTGCCAGCAGCCAAAGAACAGAACCCCCCTACGAGCAGTACTTC | CASSQRTEPPYEQYF
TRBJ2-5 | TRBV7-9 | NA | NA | TGTGCCAGCAGCTCGGACTTGGCCCAGTACTTC | CASSSDLAQYF
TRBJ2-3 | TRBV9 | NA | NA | TGTGCCAGCAGCGCTTTGGGGAGCACAGATACGCAGTATTTT | CASSALGSTDTQYF
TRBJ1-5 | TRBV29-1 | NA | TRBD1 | TGCAGCGTGGGCGACAGGGACGCTCAGCCCCAGCATTTT | CSVGDRDAQPQHF
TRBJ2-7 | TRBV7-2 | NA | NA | TGTGCCAGCAGCTTAGCGCCTAGTCCATACGAGCAGTACTTC | CASSLAPSPYEQYF
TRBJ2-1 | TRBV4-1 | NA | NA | TGCGCCAGCAGCCAGACCCCTGGACTGTACAATGAGCAGTTCTTC | CASSQTPGLYNEQFF
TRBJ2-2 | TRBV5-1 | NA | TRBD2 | TGCGCCAGCAGCTTGGATGGCGGGGGGGCCCCCGGGGAGCTGTTTTTT | CASSLDGGGAPGELFF
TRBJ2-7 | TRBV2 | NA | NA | TGTGCCAGCAAAACTTTAATCAGTTCCTACGAGCAGTACTTC | CASKTLISSYEQYF
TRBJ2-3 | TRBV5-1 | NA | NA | TGCGCCAGCAGCTTGGGTAGGACAGATACGCAGTATTTT | CASSLGRTDTQYF
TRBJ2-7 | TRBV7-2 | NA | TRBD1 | TGTGCCAGCAGGCCTAAGGGACAGGGGAGAAACGAGCAGTACTTC | CASRPKGQGRNEQYF
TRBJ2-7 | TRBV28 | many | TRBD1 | TGTGCCAGCATAACAGGGGGCGCTAGGAACTACGAGCAGTACTTC | CASITGGARNYEQYF
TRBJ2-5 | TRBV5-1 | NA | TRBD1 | TGCGCCAGCAGCACCGGGACAGGGGGCGAGGAGACCCAGTACTTC | CASSTGTGGEETQYF